Each of the 9 T cell receptor beta chains below was sequenced from the same sample in a study of T cell repertoires in cytomegalovirus infection. TCRdb re-called the reads through MiXCR, storing one row per CDR3 protein. The sample has 500,000 or so distinct CDR3 sequences, approximately 16% seen once. Specimen: CD8+ T cells from PBMCs. Receptors were obtained from a human donor in good health (CMV status not recorded). Some clones in this sample may be carry-over from other donors' samples.

This clonotype came up many times. This chain joins TRBV7-6 and TRBJ2-7; D remains unclear. Trimming pared 1 base from V and 3 bases from J, leaving 7 bases between. The V gene's germline CDR1 is SGHVS and CDR2 FNYEAQ. The CDR3 loop spans 13 amino acids. The CDR3 spells CASSLGKNYEQYF. DNA of the CDR3: TGTGCCAGCAGCTTAGGTAAAAACTACGAGCAGTACTTC.

This clonotype was detected only a few times. The V and J genes are TRBV5-5 and TRBJ1-1; 10 bases are a match to TRBD1. The germline V gene encodes CDR1 SGHKS and CDR2 YYEKEE (reference sequence). Trimming cost V 0 bases and J 6 bases; bases outside gene matches: 8. The CDR3 extends over 16 amino acids. The CDR3 nucleotides are TGTGCCAGCAGCTTGGGCTGGACAGGGGGTGAGGCTGAAGCTTTCTTT. Residues: CASSLGWTGGEAEAFF.

This clonotype has ten or more counts. This chain uses TRBV7-8 with TRBJ2-5; no definite D call. The V gene's germline CDR1 is SGHVS and CDR2 FQNEAQ. CDR3 length equals 14 residues. The germline V and J ends were trimmed by 0 bases and 0 bases, with 5 bases remaining between them. Here the CDR3 reads CASSLAADQETQYF. CDR3 bases: TGTGCCAGCAGCTTAGCGGCAGACCAAGAGACCCAGTACTTC.

This clonotype was detected many times. One junction end does not reproduce the germline sequence, and a read error may be involved. The gene calls are TRBV5-1 and TRBJ1-1; TRBD1 might be the D (5 bases). Germline V CDR1 and CDR2: SGHRS, YFSETQ. This CDR3 is built from 11 residues. The CDR3 sequence: CASGGGTEAFF. CDR3 bases: TGTGCCAGCGGGGGGGGCACTGAAGCTTTCTTT. Supplemented by reference TRBV5-1 and TRBJ1-1, the full variable domain reads KAGVTQTPRYLIKTRGQQVTLSCSPISGHRSVSWYQQTPGQGLQFLFEYFSETQRNKGNFPGRFSGRQFSNSRSEMNVSTLELGDSALYLCASGGGTEAFFGQGTRLTVV.

This chain connects TRBV6-1 to TRBJ2-7, with no clear D. The CDR3 totals 14 residues. Germline V CDR1 and CDR2: MNHNS, SASEGT. Between the trimmed V and J ends, which lost 0 bases and 2 bases, there was a span of 8 bases. In DNA form, the CDR3 reads TGTGCCAGCAGTGAAGCCAACTATCCCTACGAGCAGTACTTC. This encodes CASSEANYPYEQYF.

The chain couples TRBV28 to TRBJ2-2; 8 bases fit TRBD2. The V and J ends lost 5 bases and 0 bases, in that order; junction bases with no gene match: 14. The length of the CDR3 is 19 residues. Per the germline V gene, CDR1 is MDHEN and CDR2 is SYDVKM. CDR3 sequence reads: CASSQLEAGGMANTGELFF. CDR3 bases: TGTGCCAGCAGTCAATTGGAGGCGGGAGGCATGGCGAACACCGGGGAGCTGTTTTTT.

This clonotype was seen just once. This chain links TRBV6-6 with TRBJ1-6; no definite D call. This CDR3 is 16 amino acids long. CDR1 and CDR2 (germline): MNHNY, SVGAGI (reference sequence). V was cut by 0 bases and J by 7 bases, with 13 bases left in between. This CDR3 is CASSYSPQGRNSPLHF. CDR3 DNA sequence: TGTGCCAGCAGTTACTCGCCCCAAGGGCGCAATTCACCCCTCCACTTT.

This clonotype occurred many times. This chain links TRBV2 with TRBJ1-1, with D uncertain. V gave up 7 bases and J gave up 5 bases, with 8 bases separating them. The CDR3 runs 11 residues. Germline V gives CDR1 SNHLY, CDR2 FYNNEI. The CDR3 spells CASMGRTEAFF. As DNA, the CDR3 is TGTGCCAGCATGGGCAGGACTGAAGCTTTCTTT.

The rearrangement links TRBV11-1 to TRBJ2-7; 8 positions match TRBD1. There are 13 residues in the CDR3. J was trimmed by 5 bases and V by 5 bases; bases with no gene match: 5. The V gene's germline CDR1 is SGHAT and CDR2 FQDESV (reference sequence). This CDR3 is CASSHQGADEQYF. CDR3 nucleotides: TGTGCCAGCAGCCACCAGGGGGCTGACGAGCAGTACTTC.